This entry lists 11 T cell receptor beta chains sequenced from one sample in a study of control samples from healthy donors and cancer patients. Some clones are missing from TCRdb's copy, which holds only in-frame ones; the method was immunoSEQ multiplex PCR. The table includes more than 95,000 clones, roughly 90% detected once. Sequenced sample: PBMCs. The source of these receptors is a man aged 60 to 69 with lung cancer.

The J gene is TRBJ2-5, the V gene TRBV6-5, with 9 bases matching TRBD2. The CDR3 has 15 amino acids. Germline CDR1 and CDR2: MNHEY and SVGAGI. Trimming at V came to 0 bases and at J to 5 bases, leaving 4 bases not matched to a gene. This CDR3 is CASSYSAGGQETQYF. CDR3 bases: TGTGCCAGCAGTTACTCTGCGGGGGGGCAGGAGACCCAGTACTTC.

This clone has only one observation. The chain couples TRBV5-1 to TRBJ2-7; D may be TRBD1 or TRBD2 (5 bases each). The V gene's germline CDR1 is SGHRS and CDR2 YFSETQ. This CDR3 has 13 amino acids. Trimming took off 0 bases at V and 6 bases at J, with 10 bases between the two ends. This CDR3 is CASSLVGEAEQYV. The CDR3 DNA follows: TGCGCCAGCAGCTTGGTGGGGGAAGCCGAGCAGTACGTC.

This rearrangement joins TRBV5-5 to TRBJ1-5; D unclear. With 2 bases removed from V and 5 bases from J, the gap between germline ends came to 14 bases. CDR3 length equals 15 residues. Germline CDR1 is SGHKS and CDR2 is YYEKEE (reference sequence). The CDR3 sequence: CASSLIGQSYQPQHF. The CDR3 bases are TGTGCCAGCAGCTTAATAGGGCAGAGTTATCAGCCCCAGCATTTT. Variable domain in full (rest from reference TRBV5-5 and TRBJ1-5): DAGVTQSPTHLIKTRGQQVTLRCSPISGHKSVSWYQQVLGQGPQFIFQYYEKEERGRGNFPDRFSARQFPNYSSELNVNALLLGDSALYLCASSLIGQSYQPQHFGDGTRLSIL.

The chain employs TRBV7-3 and TRBJ2-7; 12 bases are shared with TRBD2. Unmatched junction bases numbered 7, after V lost 3 bases and J lost 4 bases. This CDR3 is built from 16 residues. Looked up from germline, CDR1 is SGHTA and CDR2 is FQGTGA. The CDR3: CASSFGLAGTNYEQYF. Written as DNA, the CDR3 is TGTGCCAGCAGCTTCGGACTAGCGGGGACAAATTACGAGCAGTACTTC.

This clone came up once. The J gene is TRBJ1-1, the V gene TRBV5-1, with D possibly matching TRBD1 (5 bases). Trimming stripped 4 bases from V and 6 bases from J, with 16 bases between. CDR3 size: 14 residues. Germline CDR1 SGHRS, CDR2 YFSETQ. The CDR3 DNA reads as TGCGCCAGCAGCCAAGGGACGGGTCGGGCTGAAGCTTTCTTT. It is translated as CASSQGTGRAEAFF.

The gene calls are TRBV5-1 and TRBJ1-6; D is possibly TRBD1 (5 bases). The CDR3 is 15 residues long. Germline assignment: CDR1 SGHRS and CDR2 YFSETQ. V lost 2 bases and J lost 7, with 13 bases in between. The CDR3 region is CASSFTRDPNSPLHF. CDR3 DNA sequence: TGCGCCAGCAGCTTTACCCGGGACCCGAATTCACCCCTCCACTTT.

Only a few counts were recorded for this clone. The chain has TRBV10-3 and TRBJ1-4; 7 bases match TRBD1. Looked up from germline, CDR1 is ENHRY and CDR2 is SYGVKD. Trimming at V came to 5 bases and at J to 7 bases, leaving 4 bases not matched to a gene. The CDR3 spans 13 residues. This chain's CDR3 is CAISSGGGEKLFF. CDR3 bases: TGTGCCATCAGTTCAGGGGGGGGTGAAAAACTGTTTTTT.

This clone is a singleton in its sample. The gene calls are TRBV30 and TRBJ2-7; 8 nucleotides match TRBD1. CDR1 is GTSNPN and CDR2 is SVGIG in the germline V gene (reference sequence). The CDR3 runs 13 residues. The CDR3: CAMEAGGRYEQYF. Here the CDR3 DNA reads TGTGCTATGGAAGCAGGGGGCAGGTACGAGCAGTACTTC.

This clone appeared once. This chain uses TRBV14 with TRBJ1-6, with D perhaps TRBD1 (5 bases). The CDR3 spans 14 residues. From germline, CDR1 is SGHDN and CDR2 FVKESK. Trimming pared 0 bases from V and 10 bases from J, leaving 10 bases between. In DNA, the CDR3 is TGTGCCAGCAGCCAAGACAGGGTTTACTCACCCCTCCACTTT. Translation: CASSQDRVYSPLHF.

This sequence joins TRBV5-5 and TRBJ2-7, with 7 bases fitting TRBD1. Trimming took 4 bases from V and 4 from J; bases not matched to a gene: 8. This CDR3 contains 14 residues. Germline V lookup: CDR1 SGHKS, CDR2 YYEKEE (reference sequence). CDR3 in amino acids: CASSPDRAKYEQYF. CDR3 DNA sequence: TGTGCCAGCAGCCCTGACAGGGCTAAGTACGAGCAGTACTTC. Looking up the rest from reference TRBV5-5 and TRBJ2-7 gives the full variable domain: DAGVTQSPTHLIKTRGQQVTLRCSPISGHKSVSWYQQVLGQGPQFIFQYYEKEERGRGNFPDRFSARQFPNYSSELNVNALLLGDSALYLCASSPDRAKYEQYFGPGTRLTVT.

The V and J genes are TRBV5-1 and TRBJ2-3; a possible D gene is TRBD2 (6 bases). This CDR3 contains 15 residues. From germline, CDR1 is SGHRS and CDR2 YFSETQ. V was cut by 4 bases and J by 4 bases, with 16 bases left in between. The CDR3 DNA reads TGCGCCAGCAGCGGTTTAGGGACTCCCCCAGATACGCAGTATTTT. It encodes CASSGLGTPPDTQYF.